These 26 T cell receptor beta chains were sequenced from one sample in a study of blood T cells in healthy people across ages. The authors ran a second PCR of about 6 to 11 cycles using a sample-barcoded 5' primer and a J-beta primer mix. TCRdb reprocessed the 5' RACE reads with MiXCR, giving one entry per CDR3 protein. The repertoire holds around 1.1 million distinct CDR3 sequences, with roughly two fifths as singletons. Sequenced input: blood. All receptors come from a man aged 18-30 years in good health.

The chain carries TRBV27 and TRBJ1-6; D unresolved. Trimming took off 3 bases at V and 3 bases at J, with 6 bases between the two ends. CDR1 is MNHEY and CDR2 is SMNVEV in the germline V gene (reference sequence). The CDR3 extends over 14 amino acids. This CDR3 reads CASSFGVYNSPLHF. CDR3 sequence (DNA): TGTGCCAGCAGTTTCGGGGTCTATAATTCACCCCTCCACTTT.

The CDR3, as DNA: TGTGCCAGCAGCAGACAGGGCGTAGGGACAGATACGCAGTATTTT. This gives the protein CASSRQGVGTDTQYF. V and J are TRBV25-1 and TRBJ2-3; TRBD1 aligns across 7 bases. There are 15 residues in the CDR3. V trimming: 6 bases; J trimming: 3 bases; junction bases outside the gene matches: 9. Germline CDR1 and CDR2: MGHDK and SYGVNS.

This clonotype was recorded a few times. The genes are TRBV20-1 and TRBJ2-1; 7 nucleotides match TRBD2. The V gene end was trimmed by 3 bases and the J gene end by 4 bases; junction bases not matched to a gene: 12. This CDR3 spans 16 amino acids. Looked up from germline, CDR1 is DFQATT and CDR2 is SNEGSKA (reference sequence). The CDR3 region has the DNA TGCAGTGCTAGTCCTCCCACCGGGGGGAATTACAATGAGCAGTTCTTC. Its protein product is CSASPPTGGNYNEQFF.

The chain joins TRBV5-1 to TRBJ1-3; D not certain. Per germline, CDR1 SGHRS and CDR2 YFSETQ. This CDR3 comprises 14 residues. V lost 6 bases and J lost 8, with 18 bases in between. CDR3 nucleotides: TGCGCCAGCATTATCCCGGCAGCGCGATACACCATATATTTT. The encoded protein is CASIIPAARYTIYF.

This clonotype appeared a single time. The chain employs TRBV29-1 and TRBJ1-2, with 11 positions matching TRBD1. The J segment lost 4 bases and the V segment lost 7 bases, leaving 11 bases of the junction unmatched. The CDR3 has 15 amino acids. The germline V gene has CDR1 SQVTM and CDR2 ANQGSEA. CDR3 sequence: CSGLSSGTGGYGYTF. For the CDR3, the DNA is TGCAGCGGCCTTAGCTCCGGGACAGGGGGCTATGGCTACACCTTC.

In its sample, this clonotype was seen many times. The chain links TRBV12-3 or TRBV12-4 to TRBJ2-5; 7 nucleotides agree with TRBD1. The CDR3 is 14 residues long. V dropped 3 bases and J dropped 2; count of bases not matched to a gene: 3. CDR3 region: CASSLAGGQETQYF. As DNA, the CDR3 is TGTGCCAGCAGTTTGGCAGGGGGTCAAGAGACCCAGTACTTC.

V usage is TRBV7-8 and J usage is TRBJ1-5; D is possibly TRBD1 (5 bases). The CDR3 extends over 15 amino acids. CDR1 is SGHVS, CDR2 FQNEAQ, per germline. V was shortened by 5 bases and J by 0 bases, with 11 bases between the two germline ends. This CDR3 is CASSPRQYSNQPQHF. In DNA form, the CDR3 reads TGTGCCAGCAGCCCACGACAGTATAGCAATCAGCCCCAGCATTTT.

The genes are TRBV12-3 or TRBV12-4 and TRBJ1-2; D might be TRBD1 (5 bases). V lost 2 bases and J 8 bases, leaving 15 bases between the germline ends. CDR3 length: 14 residues. The CDR3 bases are TGTGCCAGCAGTTTATCGCCCCGCCAGGGCGGCTACACCTTC. Amino acid sequence: CASSLSPRQGGYTF.

CDR3 DNA: TGTGCCAGCAGCCCGTGGACAGGGGATCAGCCCCAGCATTTT. Amino acid sequence: CASSPWTGDQPQHF. The rearrangement joins TRBV5-5 to TRBJ1-5; 9 bases are shared with TRBD1. The germline V gene has CDR1 SGHKS and CDR2 YYEKEE (reference sequence). Trimming took 4 bases from V and 5 from J; bases not matched to a gene: 4. This CDR3 contains 14 residues. Full variable domain (remainder filled in from reference TRBV5-5 and TRBJ1-5): DAGVTQSPTHLIKTRGQQVTLRCSPISGHKSVSWYQQVLGQGPQFIFQYYEKEERGRGNFPDRFSARQFPNYSSELNVNALLLGDSALYLCASSPWTGDQPQHFGDGTRLSIL.

The gene calls are TRBV6-2 or TRBV6-3 and TRBJ2-3; D not certain. This CDR3 comprises 17 residues. Trimming removed 0 bases at V and 0 bases at J, with 13 bases between. Per germline, CDR1 MNHEY and CDR2 SVGEGT. Written as DNA, the CDR3 is TGTGCCAGCAGTTACTCAGCGTCAGGATTAAGCACAGATACGCAGTATTTT. Translation: CASSYSASGLSTDTQYF.

This sequence joins TRBV18 and TRBJ2-7; 8 bases are a match to TRBD2. The germline gives CDR1 KGHSH, CDR2 LQKENI. Trimming at V came to 4 bases and at J to 4 bases, leaving 6 bases not matched to a gene. This CDR3 is built from 14 residues. CDR3 sequence: CASSLQGLGYEQYF. Here the CDR3 DNA reads TGTGCCAGCTCACTACAGGGACTAGGTTACGAGCAGTACTTC.

This clonotype was seen just once. This may be a read error, as it is one base from a much larger clone. The chain carries TRBV29-1 and TRBJ2-6; possible D gene TRBD1, 5 bases. CDR3 length: 14 residues. From germline, CDR1 is SQVTM and CDR2 ANQGSEA. The CDR3 sequence is CSVERYSGADVLTF. The CDR3, as DNA: TGCAGCGTTGAGAGATACTCTGGGGCCGACGTCCTGACTTTC.

This clonotype was counted at least ten times. The CDR3 DNA reads as TGTGCCAGCAGTTCTCGATCGACAGGCACGAGCTCCTACGAGCAGTACTTC. Translating it yields CASSSRSTGTSSYEQYF. This chain uses TRBV6-2 or TRBV6-3 with TRBJ2-7; possibly TRBD1 for D (6 bases). Germline CDR1 and CDR2: MNHEY and SVGEGT. CDR3 size: 17 residues. Trimming cost V 4 bases and J 0 bases, with 19 bases left between them.

This chain connects TRBV20-1 to TRBJ2-1, with 9 bases that match TRBD1. V lost 5 bases, J lost 9 bases, and 11 bases stayed unmatched. This CDR3 has 14 amino acids. Germline V CDR1 and CDR2: DFQATT, SNEGSKA (reference sequence). The DNA for the CDR3 is TGCAGTGCTGAACCGGGACAGGGTAGTGGTGAGCAGTTCTTC. Residues: CSAEPGQGSGEQFF.

The sample holds a few counts of this clonotype. This rearrangement joins TRBV12-3 or TRBV12-4 to TRBJ1-1; 9 positions agree with TRBD1. This CDR3 is 15 amino acids long. With 5 bases clipped from V and 5 bases from J, the junction kept 9 bases outside the gene matches. The CDR3 DNA reads as TGTGCCAGCAGTCCCGGGGACAGGGAGGGTACTGAAGCTTTCTTT. The encoded protein is CASSPGDREGTEAFF.

The CDR3 loop reads CSATVSDRLNTEAFF. The CDR3 DNA reads TGCAGTGCAACCGTCTCGGACAGATTGAACACTGAAGCTTTCTTT. The chain employs TRBV20-1 and TRBJ1-1; maybe TRBD1 (6 bases). Germline V CDR1 and CDR2: DFQATT, SNEGSKA (reference sequence). The CDR3 has 15 residues. Deletions cut 6 bases from V and 0 bases from J, with 17 bases between.

This clonotype has just a few counts. J is TRBJ1-5 and V is TRBV6-6; D not resolved. Germline CDR1 reads MNHNY; CDR2 reads SVGAGI (reference sequence). The length of the CDR3 is 13 residues. Trimming stripped 4 bases from V and 6 bases from J, with 10 bases between. The CDR3 DNA follows: TGTGCCAGCAGTTCCGGGCGGGGTCAGCCCCAGCATTTT. Translation: CASSSGRGQPQHF.

The chain has TRBV5-1 and TRBJ1-2; tentative D call: TRBD1 (5 bases). Germline V gene lookup returns CDR1 SGHRS and CDR2 YFSETQ. The CDR3 has 13 amino acids. Trimming took off 4 bases at V and 2 bases at J, with 9 bases between the two ends. In DNA, the CDR3 is TGCGCCAGCAGCCGGACAAAGAACTATGGCTACACCTTC. Translated, it gives CASSRTKNYGYTF. Supplemented by reference TRBV5-1 and TRBJ1-2, the full variable domain reads KAGVTQTPRYLIKTRGQQVTLSCSPISGHRSVSWYQQTPGQGLQFLFEYFSETQRNKGNFPGRFSGRQFSNSRSEMNVSTLELGDSALYLCASSRTKNYGYTFGSGTRLTVV.

The rearrangement joins TRBV14 to TRBJ2-3, with D hard to call. Per the germline V gene, CDR1 is SGHDN and CDR2 is FVKESK. The germline V and J ends were trimmed by 6 bases and 7 bases, with 8 bases remaining between them. The CDR3 is 11 amino acids. For the CDR3, the DNA is TGTGCCAGCAGTGCTACCTATACGCAGTATTTT. Translating it yields CASSATYTQYF.

The sample holds many counts of this clonotype. The chain links TRBV5-1 to TRBJ2-4, with unresolved D. The CDR3 is made up of 16 amino acids. Per germline, CDR1 SGHRS and CDR2 YFSETQ. V was trimmed by 1 base and J by 4 bases, leaving 15 bases between them. CDR3 DNA sequence: TGCGCCAGCAGCTTGCAGGACGAGTTCCCGAAAAACATTCAGTACTTC. This translates into CASSLQDEFPKNIQYF. The complete variable domain, with remaining parts taken from reference TRBV5-1 and TRBJ2-4, reads KAGVTQTPRYLIKTRGQQVTLSCSPISGHRSVSWYQQTPGQGLQFLFEYFSETQRNKGNFPGRFSGRQFSNSRSEMNVSTLELGDSALYLCASSLQDEFPKNIQYFGAGTRLSVL.

The rearrangement uses TRBV20-1 and TRBJ1-2; no firm D call. The CDR3 loop spans 12 amino acids. Per germline, CDR1 DFQATT and CDR2 SNEGSKA (reference sequence). The V end was cut by 2 bases, the J end by 4 bases, with 8 bases between. CDR3 amino acids: CSARNGVYGYTF. For the CDR3, the DNA is TGCAGTGCTAGAAACGGGGTCTATGGCTACACCTTC.

The chain combines TRBV4-2 with TRBJ1-2, with D hard to call. Germline V CDR1 and CDR2: LGHNA, YNFKEQ. The CDR3 sequence is 15 residues long. The V gene lost 4 bases and the J gene lost 0 bases, with 12 bases spanning the gap. The CDR3 region has the DNA TGTGCCAGCAGCCCTTCAAGAGGTTCTAACTATGGCTACACCTTC. Translating it yields CASSPSRGSNYGYTF.

A remark on this clonotype: An end of the junction does not agree with germline; a read error may underlie this. This chain joins TRBV6-6 and TRBJ2-7; no clear D. From germline, CDR1 is MNHNY and CDR2 SVGAGI (reference sequence). There are 14 residues in the CDR3. The CDR3 sequence is CASSDSLLTYEQYF. The CDR3 bases are TGTGCCAGCAGTGACTCGCTGTTAACCTACGAGCAGTACTTC.

This clonotype came up a few times. V usage is TRBV12-3 or TRBV12-4 and J usage is TRBJ2-2; D perhaps matches TRBD1 (6 bases). CDR3 length: 16 residues. V lost 7 bases to trimming and J lost 6 bases, with 21 bases between them. The chain's CDR3 is CASTNLRKRGSGELFF. CDR3 in DNA: TGTGCCAGCACCAACTTGAGGAAGAGGGGGTCCGGGGAGCTGTTTTTT.

This clonotype was found a few times. The chain joins TRBV19 to TRBJ2-5; a possible D gene is TRBD2 (6 bases). Looked up from germline, CDR1 is LNHDA and CDR2 is SQIVND (reference sequence). V was shortened by 3 bases and J by 11 bases, with 13 bases between the two germline ends. The CDR3 loop spans 12 amino acids. The CDR3 loop reads CASSIGLRGQYF. The DNA of the CDR3 is TGTGCCAGTAGTATCGGTCTCCGGGGGCAGTACTTC.

This sequence joins TRBV28 and TRBJ2-1, with D tentatively TRBD2 (6 bases). Trimming took off 6 bases at V and 8 bases at J, with 11 bases between the two ends. This CDR3 spans 12 amino acids. The germline CDR1 and CDR2 sequences are MDHEN and SYDVKM. The CDR3 loop reads CASSRGADEQFF. DNA for the CDR3: TGTGCCAGCAGCCGCGGGGCCGATGAGCAGTTCTTC.